This TCR beta chain was observed in a study of technical replicates of blood from a handful of donors listed by TCRdb under 2017. As concerns this clone: No cognate antigen has been identified for it. Base qualities are not recorded, but no much larger clone differs from it by a single base.

The library was produced with the immunoSEQ multiplex PCR assay. TCRdb obtained this table from immuneACCESS and retained in-frame rearrangements with V and J assigned. These tables miss some clones; where compared with another copy, unresolved V genes account for less than half of the shortfall, and the remainder is unexplained. This sample has around 70,000 clones in its table, and around 95% of those were observed once. The ten top clones hold 0.2% to 0.3% of the sample. The clonotype comes from a human donor in good health. Source material: T cells isolated from PBMCs.

In nucleotides, the sequence is TGCGCCAGCAGCCAAAGCTCGCAGGGTGTGAGCTATGGCTACACCTTC. This sequence encodes CASSQSSQGVSYGYTF. The chain is encoded by TRBV4-1 joined to TRBJ1-2; the D gene is perhaps TRBD1, from 5 matching bases. V and J lose 2 bases and 4 bases, and a span of 17 bases separates them. The cysteine opens and the phenylalanine closes a CDR3 of 16 amino acids. Here the CDR3 DNA is all that survives: 48 bases in frame from base 1. Reading the germline V gene gives CDR1 MGHRA and CDR2 YSYEKL.